The 25 T cell receptor beta chains listed next were all sequenced from one sample in a study of blood T cell repertoires in COVID-19. The method was immunoSEQ multiplex PCR; TCRdb's version includes in-frame clones alone and lacks a portion of them. The sample lists roughly 380,000 clones, almost 90% occurring once. Sequenced: PBMCs or T cells enriched from blood (not recorded which). The receptor set was obtained from a woman between 25 and 40 years old who had been exposed to COVID-19.

The chain has TRBV28 and TRBJ1-1; D is possibly TRBD1 (6 bases). The ends were cut back, 5 bases at V and 0 bases at J, with 10 bases in the middle. Germline V lookup: CDR1 MDHEN, CDR2 SYDVKM. CDR3 length: 14 residues. CDR3 sequence reads: CASSMGHLNTEAFF. The CDR3 nucleotides read TGTGCCAGCAGTATGGGACATTTGAACACTGAAGCTTTCTTT.

The CDR3 nucleotides read TGTGCCAGCAGCCAACCCCGGGACTCCAGCTCTGGAAACACCATATATTTT. This translates into CASSQPRDSSSGNTIYF. The rearrangement joins TRBV28 to TRBJ1-3; D may be TRBD1 (5 bases). Germline CDR1 is MDHEN and CDR2 is SYDVKM. The CDR3 totals 17 residues. V was clipped by 6 bases and J by 0 bases, with 18 bases between them.

J is TRBJ2-7 and V is TRBV23-1; 9 nucleotides match TRBD1. TRBV23-1 is placed among ORFs of uncertain function. This CDR3 is built from 15 residues. The junction had 6 bases not matched to a gene; V was cut back by 3 bases and J by 3 bases. This CDR3 reads CASSQEGQGIYEQYF. The CDR3 DNA reads as TGCGCCAGCAGTCAGGAGGGACAGGGTATCTACGAGCAGTACTTC.

The table lists this clone with a few counts. This chain joins TRBV6-5 and TRBJ2-1; 9 nucleotides match TRBD2. The CDR3 length is 14 residues. Trimming at V came to 6 bases and at J to 2 bases, leaving 2 bases not matched to a gene. Germline V gene lookup returns CDR1 MNHEY and CDR2 SVGAGI. CDR3 protein: CASSGGRAYNEQFF. The CDR3 bases are TGTGCCAGCAGCGGCGGGAGGGCCTACAATGAGCAGTTCTTC.

The chain couples TRBV27 to TRBJ1-1; D unclear. This CDR3 has 13 amino acids. Deletions cut 3 bases from V and 1 base from J, with 6 bases between. CDR1 and CDR2 (germline): MNHEY, SMNVEV (reference sequence). The CDR3 DNA follows: TGTGCCAGCAGTTTGCAGGAGAACACTGAAGCTTTCTTT. Translated: CASSLQENTEAFF.

This clone has only one observation. The junction departs from germline at one end; a sequencing error may be responsible. The chain employs TRBV7-7 and TRBJ2-2, with 8 bases fitting TRBD1. The germline gives CDR1 SSHAT, CDR2 FNYEAQ (reference sequence). There are 17 residues in the CDR3. CDR3 coding DNA: TGTGCTAGCAGCTTATTCCCGACAGGGGCTAACACCGGGGAGCTGTTTTTT. Its translation: CASSLFPTGANTGELFF.

This clone was seen only a few times. For the CDR3, the DNA is TGCGCCAGCAGCTGGGAGAATTTCTATGGCTACACCTTC. The encoded protein is CASSWENFYGYTF. The chain couples TRBV5-1 to TRBJ1-2, with D unresolved. The germline CDR1 and CDR2 sequences are SGHRS and YFSETQ. The CDR3 runs 13 residues. V dropped 3 bases and J dropped 4 bases, with 10 bases sitting between them.

V and J are TRBV10-3 and TRBJ1-6, with 8 bases lining up with TRBD1. CDR3 size: 14 residues. In germline, CDR1 is ENHRY, CDR2 SYGVKD. V was clipped by 6 bases and J by 6 bases; unmatched bases: 4. This CDR3 reads CAIRDREPNSPLHF. The CDR3 bases are TGTGCCATCAGGGACAGGGAACCTAATTCACCCCTCCACTTT.

The rearrangement uses TRBV5-1 and TRBJ2-3; TRBD1 aligns across 8 bases. V shed 4 bases, J shed 1 base, and the junction held 8 bases outside the gene matches. CDR1 SGHRS and CDR2 YFSETQ come from the germline V gene. The CDR3 loop spans 16 amino acids. CDR3 sequence reads: CASSRSGTGGTDTQYF. In DNA form, the CDR3 reads TGCGCCAGCAGCAGATCAGGGACAGGCGGCACAGATACGCAGTATTTT.

The rearrangement joins TRBV6-5 to TRBJ1-6; weak D call: TRBD1 (5 bases). Per the germline V gene, CDR1 is MNHEY and CDR2 is SVGAGI. Trimming took 6 bases from V and 13 from J, leaving 19 bases between them. This CDR3 region has 14 residues. The CDR3 is CASRKDGAHPPLHF. CDR3 in DNA: TGTGCCAGCAGAAAGGATGGGGCCCACCCTCCCCTCCACTTT.

The chain couples TRBV3-1 (or the pseudogene TRBV3-2) to TRBJ2-5; TRBD2 is a possible D gene (6 bases). Germline CDR1 LGHDT, CDR2 YNNKEL (reference sequence). V lost 6 bases and J lost 4, with 18 bases in between. The CDR3 extends over 15 amino acids. The CDR3 coding sequence is TGTGCCAGCAGGCAGCAGAGGAGGCGGGGAGAGACCCAGTACTTC. Protein: CASRQQRRRGETQYF.

J is TRBJ1-1 and V is TRBV18; 7 nucleotides line up with TRBD1. Germline V gives CDR1 KGHSH, CDR2 LQKENI. The CDR3 has 15 residues. V was clipped by 3 bases and J by 1 base; unmatched bases: 5. The CDR3 here is CASSPSTGQNTEAFF. The CDR3 DNA is TGTGCCAGCTCACCCTCGACAGGGCAGAACACTGAAGCTTTCTTT.

The chain is built from TRBV27 and TRBJ1-5; 9 nucleotides agree with TRBD1. V lost 6 bases to trimming and J lost 6 bases; unmatched junction nucleotides: 6. Germline V gene data show CDR1 as MNHEY and CDR2 as SMNVEV (reference sequence). CDR3 size: 14 residues. CDR3 sequence (DNA): TGTGCCAGCAGGGGGGACAGGGTATCTCAGCCCCAGCATTTT. It codes for CASRGDRVSQPQHF.

The rearrangement uses TRBV24-1 and TRBJ2-5, with 12 positions matching TRBD2. The CDR3 is 17 amino acids. Germline V gene data show CDR1 as KGHDR and CDR2 as SFDVKD. V was clipped by 1 base and J by 7 bases; unmatched bases: 9. As DNA, the CDR3 is TGTGCCACCAGTGATTTTGTGACTAGCGGGAGTGGGGGGACCCAGTACTTC. It encodes CATSDFVTSGSGGTQYF.

The CDR3 region has the DNA TGCAGCGTTGACCTCCTCTCCACTAGCGGTAAACCCTACGAGCAGTACTTC. This translates into CSVDLLSTSGKPYEQYF. The chain links TRBV29-1 to TRBJ2-7; TRBD2 matches at 8 bases. Trimming at V came to 3 bases and at J to 2 bases, leaving 15 bases not matched to a gene. From germline, CDR1 is SQVTM and CDR2 ANQGSEA. This CDR3 is built from 17 residues.

This sequence joins TRBV5-1 and TRBJ2-7; the match to TRBD2 covers 9 bases. The CDR3 is made up of 18 amino acids. Germline CDR1 is SGHRS and CDR2 is YFSETQ. V dropped 5 bases and J dropped 0; count of bases not matched to a gene: 15. The CDR3 coding sequence is TGCGCCAGCAGGGCCATATGGACTAGCGCTAAAAGCTCCTACGAGCAGTACTTC. It encodes CASRAIWTSAKSSYEQYF. The entire variable domain, with the rest obtained from reference TRBV5-1 and TRBJ2-7, is as follows: KAGVTQTPRYLIKTRGQQVTLSCSPISGHRSVSWYQQTPGQGLQFLFEYFSETQRNKGNFPGRFSGRQFSNSRSEMNVSTLELGDSALYLCASRAIWTSAKSSYEQYFGPGTRLTVT.

The rearrangement links TRBV11-2 to TRBJ2-1, with TRBD2 identical over 7 bases. The CDR3 runs to 17 residues. In germline, CDR1 is SGHAT, CDR2 FQNNGV. Trimming cost V 8 bases and J 0 bases; bases outside gene matches: 13. The CDR3 nucleotides are TGTGCCAGCGCCCTTATGCGGGGCGGGAGCTCCTACAATGAGCAGTTCTTC. Translation: CASALMRGGSSYNEQFF.

CDR3 region: CAWSVPGAYNSPLHF. CDR3 nucleotides: TGTGCCTGGAGTGTACCAGGGGCCTATAATTCACCCCTCCACTTT. This chain connects TRBV30 to TRBJ1-6; perhaps TRBD1 as D (6 bases). Germline CDR1 GTSNPN, CDR2 SVGIG (reference sequence). V lost 0 bases to trimming and J lost 2 bases, with 8 bases between them. The CDR3 spans 15 residues.

This clone was recorded once. The chain couples TRBV24-1 to TRBJ2-6; 12 bases fit TRBD2. CDR1 KGHDR and CDR2 SFDVKD come from the germline V gene. The CDR3 has 17 residues. The V segment lost 2 bases and the J segment 2 bases; nucleotides outside the gene matches: 0. DNA of the CDR3: TGTGCCACCAGTGATTCTAGCGGGAGGGCTGGGGCCAACGTCCTGACTTTC. The encoded protein is CATSDSSGRAGANVLTF.

The chain uses TRBV19 and TRBJ1-1, with 12 bases identical to TRBD1. The CDR3 is 19 residues long. Germline lookup yields CDR1 LNHDA and CDR2 SQIVND (reference sequence). The trim removed 4 bases at V and 5 bases at J, leaving 17 bases unmatched. DNA for the CDR3: TGTGCCAGTAGTAGTGGATCTCTAGGGGGACAGGGGGCGCGGACTGAAGCTTTCTTT. Its translation: CASSSGSLGGQGARTEAFF.

A few counts support this clone. The V call is TRBV6-5, the J call TRBJ1-2; a possible D gene is TRBD1 (6 bases). Germline CDR1 MNHEY, CDR2 SVGAGI. Trimming took 5 bases from V and 2 from J, leaving 9 bases between them. CDR3 size: 13 residues. CDR3 DNA sequence: TGTGCCAGCAGTAGGACAGAGAACTATGGCTACACCTTC. It is translated as CASSRTENYGYTF.

This chain uses TRBV27 with TRBJ2-2; tentative D call: TRBD2 (6 bases). Germline V lookup: CDR1 MNHEY, CDR2 SMNVEV (reference sequence). Trimming left V 3 bases short and J 4 bases short, with 9 bases between. The length of the CDR3 is 14 residues. CDR3 bases: TGTGCCAGCAGTTTGGGGGGAAGCACCGGGGAGCTGTTTTTT. Protein: CASSLGGSTGELFF.

This clone was counted only a few times. This chain uses TRBV25-1 with TRBJ2-1; 7 bases agree with TRBD2. The CDR3 has 16 residues. Looked up from germline, CDR1 is MGHDK and CDR2 is SYGVNS. Trimming took 0 bases from V and 5 from J; bases not matched to a gene: 7. CDR3 residues: CASSEYGLAVHNEQFF. CDR3 DNA sequence: TGTGCCAGCAGTGAATACGGGCTAGCGGTACACAATGAGCAGTTCTTC.

CDR3 DNA: TGTGCCAGCAGCTTAACATGGGGCCACGAGCAGTACTTC. Protein: CASSLTWGHEQYF. The chain carries TRBV7-3 and TRBJ2-7; D is possibly TRBD1 (5 bases). V shed 0 bases and J shed 5 bases, with 8 bases lying between them. This CDR3 comprises 13 residues. CDR1 and CDR2 (germline): SGHTA, FQGTGA. The entire variable domain, with the rest obtained from reference TRBV7-3 and TRBJ2-7, is as follows: GAGVSQTPSNKVTEKGKYVELRCDPISGHTALYWYRQSLGQGPEFLIYFQGTGAADDSGLPNDRFFAVRPEGSVSTLKIQRTERGDSAVYLCASSLTWGHEQYFGPGTRLTVT.

The V call is TRBV10-3, the J call TRBJ2-7; no clear D gene. Germline CDR1 and CDR2: ENHRY and SYGVKD. The CDR3 spans 14 residues. The V end was cut by 6 bases, the J end by 1 base, with 13 bases between. DNA of the CDR3: TGTGCCATCAGCGAGAGTCAGATGTCCTACGAGCAGTACTTC. It specifies CAISESQMSYEQYF.